The rows below give T cell receptor beta chains drawn from one sample of a study of blood T cells in healthy people across ages. TCRdb re-analysed the 5' RACE reads in MiXCR, keeping a single row per CDR3 protein. The sample has some 700,000 distinct CDR3 sequences, 35% to 45% seen once. The source material was blood. The receptors stem from an older woman in good health. The CDR3 runs from the conserved cysteine through the conserved F or W. The D gene is left open where the match is weak. For some rows the clone size is stated as once, few or many, or as a class when expanded; others skip it.

j_call clone_size v_call d_call cdr3_nt cdr3_aa
TRBJ1-2 once TRBV7-8 TRBD1 TGTGCCAGCAGCTTAGAGGTTGTCAGGGGGCGCGGCTACACCTTC CASSLEVVRGRGYTF
TRBJ2-7 - TRBV9 TRBD1 TGTGCCAGCAGCGTAGGACAGGGCGTGAATTACGAGCAGTACTTC CASSVGQGVNYEQYF
TRBJ2-7 - TRBV30 TRBD1 TGTGCCTGGAGCGACAGGGTTCCCTACGAGCAGTACTTC CAWSDRVPYEQYF
TRBJ2-7 - TRBV27 TRBD2 TGTGCCGGCAGTTTGAAGGGACTAGGCTACGAGCAGTACTTC CAGSLKGLGYEQYF
TRBJ2-1 - TRBV6-2/TRBV6-3 TRBD2 TGTGCCAGCAGTTACTCGGGACTAGCGGGGTCCGGCTCCTACAATGAGCAGTTCTTC CASSYSGLAGSGSYNEQFF
TRBJ1-2 - TRBV3-1 - TGTGCCAGCAGCCAAGGGTTTAAGTATGGCTACACCTTC CASSQGFKYGYTF
TRBJ2-5 - TRBV20-1 - TGCAGTGCCCGCAACTCCAGGGTAGGGTCGGAGACCCAGTACTTC CSARNSRVGSETQYF
TRBJ2-7 - TRBV12-3/TRBV12-4 - TGTGCCAGCAGTTGGCGTAGCGGAACCCTCGAGCAGTACTTC CASSWRSGTLEQYF
TRBJ1-1 - TRBV9 - TGTGCCAGCAGCGAGGGGAGGGGATGGCTTGGCACTGAAGCTTTCTTT CASSEGRGWLGTEAFF
TRBJ2-5 many TRBV5-1 - TGCGCCAGCAGCCTCCGGGCCCAAGAGACCCAGTACTTC CASSLRAQETQYF
TRBJ2-1 - TRBV5-4 TRBD2 TGTGCCAGCAGCCTTCTTGAGGGACTAGCGCCCAATGAGCGGTTCTTC CASSLLEGLAPNERFF
TRBJ2-1 - TRBV7-3 - TGTGCCAGCAGCTTACTAATGACGAGCTCCTACAATGAGCAGTTCTTC CASSLLMTSSYNEQFF
TRBJ2-1 few TRBV12-3/TRBV12-4 - TGTGCCAGCAATCTCGGAGGGGACGGGGCTTACAATGAGCAGTTCTTC CASNLGGDGAYNEQFF
TRBJ1-1 - TRBV4-3 - TGCGCCAGCAGCCAAGTTGAGGGTGAAGCTTTCTTT CASSQVEGEAFF
TRBJ2-3 - TRBV21-1 - TGTGCCAGCAGCACGGACAGACTCACAGATACGCAGTATTTT CASSTDRLTDTQYF
TRBJ2-7 - TRBV7-9 - TGTGCCAGCAGCTTAGGTATCGTCGGCACCTACGAGCAGTACTTC CASSLGIVGTYEQYF
TRBJ1-2 many TRBV20-1 - TGCAGTGCCGGGACGGACTATGGCTACACCTTC CSAGTDYGYTF
TRBJ1-2 - TRBV28 - TGTGCCTGCAGTTTGGGGGAAACGGCTGGCTACACCTTC CACSLGETAGYTF
TRBJ2-1 few TRBV18 TRBD2 TGTGCCAGCTCACGACTAGCGGGCTATGCGGCCTCCTACAATGAGCAGTTCTTC CASSRLAGYAASYNEQFF
TRBJ1-1 - TRBV27 TRBD1 TGTGCCAGCCGACCAGGGGGAGGAACTGAAGCTTTCTTT CASRPGGGTEAFF
TRBJ2-5 many TRBV9 - TGTGCCAGCAGCCAAGGTCTGGAGACCCAGTACTTC CASSQGLETQYF
TRBJ1-2 - TRBV7-9 - TGTGCCAGCAGTCTTTCAATCTCCAGTAACGGCTACACCTTC CASSLSISSNGYTF
TRBJ2-3 - TRBV27 TRBD2 TGTGCCAGCAGTTCACCAACGTCGACTAGCGGGAGTCGGGATACGCAGTATTTT CASSSPTSTSGSRDTQYF
TRBJ2-3 many TRBV10-3 - TGTGCCATCAGTGAGAGGGCAGGCCCAGATACGCAGTATTTT CAISERAGPDTQYF
TRBJ2-7 - TRBV7-9 - TGTGCCAGCAGCTTGATGGTAGGACACGAGCAGTACTTC CASSLMVGHEQYF
TRBJ1-2 - TRBV3-1 - TGTGCCAGCAGCCAAGATAACAGGGCAGGATATGGCTACACCTTC CASSQDNRAGYGYTF
TRBJ2-7 - TRBV19 - TGTGCCAGTAGTATCCAAATAGGAGACCGGTACGAGCAGTACTTC CASSIQIGDRYEQYF
TRBJ1-2 - TRBV7-2 TRBD1 TGTGCCAGCAGCTCGGCTAGGGGGCGAGGTGGCTACACCTTC CASSSARGRGGYTF
TRBJ2-5 - TRBV7-2 - TGTGCCAGCAGCTTAAATAAGAAGGAGACCCAGTACTTC CASSLNKKETQYF
TRBJ2-5 - TRBV11-2 - TGTGCCAGCAGCTTAGAGAGGGGCAGTCAAGAGACCCAGTACTTC CASSLERGSQETQYF
TRBJ1-5 - TRBV12-3/TRBV12-4 - TGTGCCAGCAGTTTCGACACACAGCAGCCCCAGCATTTT CASSFDTQQPQHF
TRBJ1-1 few TRBV11-2 TRBD1 TGTGCCAGCAGCGCCAGACAGGGGTCTGAAGCTTTCTTT CASSARQGSEAFF
TRBJ2-1 - TRBV27 TRBD2 TGTGCCAGCAGAATGGGCGGGGGAAATGAGCAGTTCTTC CASRMGGGNEQFF
TRBJ2-7 - TRBV18 - TGTGCCAGCTCACCACAGGCGGACTACCTCGACGAGCAGTACTTC CASSPQADYLDEQYF
TRBJ1-5 - TRBV9 - TGTGCCAGCAGCGTAGCAGGGACCCATCAGCCCCAGCATTTT CASSVAGTHQPQHF
TRBJ2-3 - TRBV27 - TGTGCCAGCAGCAATCCGGGACTTATAAACACAGATACGCAGTATTTT CASSNPGLINTDTQYF
TRBJ2-7 - TRBV12-3/TRBV12-4 TRBD2 TGTGCCAGCAGTTTTGTGATAGCGGGGGCTCACAATGAGCAGTACTTC CASSFVIAGAHNEQYF
TRBJ2-7 - TRBV11-3 - TGTGCCAGCAGCTTAGGGGACGCCGCAAATGAGCAGTACTTC CASSLGDAANEQYF
TRBJ2-5 many TRBV29-1 - TGCAGCGTTCGTCGTGATAGCCCAGAGACCCAGTACTTC CSVRRDSPETQYF
TRBJ2-7 few TRBV5-1 TRBD2 TGCGCCAGCAGCTCCTACCGGGGGGAGGATACCTACGAGCAGTACTTC CASSSYRGEDTYEQYF
TRBJ2-1 few TRBV3-1 TRBD1 TGTGCCAGCAGCCAAGGTTCCTTTGGGACAGGGGATAATGAGCAGTTCTTC CASSQGSFGTGDNEQFF
TRBJ2-1 - TRBV10-3 TRBD2 TGTGCCATCAGTAGGACTAGCGGGGAGTACAATGAGCAGTTCTTC CAISRTSGEYNEQFF